Each of the 14 T cell receptor beta chains below was sequenced from the same sample in a study. The sorted Tregs were CD4+CD25+CD127-/low cells. Amplification of TRBV12-4/TRBJ1-2 clonotypes used adaptor-ligated barcode primers. TCRdb independently ran MiXCR on the multiplex PCR reads; one entry per CDR3 protein. The data show approximately 460 distinct CDR3 sequences, approximately 7.8% seen once. The sample comprised tumor-infiltrating Tregs sorted from the breast tumor. These receptor sequences come from a female donor with breast cancer.

Ten or more counts support this clonotype. This may arise from a read error, as a much more abundant clone is one base away. The rearrangement links TRBV12-3 or TRBV12-4 to TRBJ1-2, with TRBD1 identical over 9 bases. With 1 base clipped from V and 8 bases from J, the junction kept 2 bases outside the gene matches. The CDR3 is made up of 13 amino acids. CDR3 bases: TGTGCCAGCAGTTTAGGGACAGGGGAAGGCTACACCTTC. It translates to CASSLGTGEGYTF.

By proportion, this clonotype is medium-sized (0.01 to 0.1%). The V gene is TRBV12-3 or TRBV12-4, the J gene TRBJ1-2; tentative D call: TRBD1 (6 bases). V shed 1 base and J shed 5 bases, with 11 bases lying between them. The CDR3 is 14 amino acids. CDR3 DNA sequence: TGTGCCAGCAGTTTAGAACCAGGGGATTATGGCTACACCTTC. It encodes CASSLEPGDYGYTF.

Many counts were recorded for this clonotype. The germline gene is not matched at one end of the junction; a read error may be the cause. V is TRBV12-3 or TRBV12-4 and J is TRBJ1-2; TRBD1 agrees at 7 bases. CDR3 length: 14 amino acids. This CDR3 reads CASSSTGISSSSFF. DNA for the CDR3: TGTGCCAGCAGCTCGACAGGGATCTCTTCTTCGTCGTTCTTC.

This clonotype appeared many times. The rearrangement joins TRBV12-3 or TRBV12-4 to TRBJ1-2; D remains ambiguous. The CDR3 spans 13 residues. The V end was cut by 2 bases, the J end by 0 bases, with 4 bases between. CDR3 DNA sequence: TGTGCCAGCAGTTTAAGTCCTAACTATGGCTACACCTTC. This encodes CASSLSPNYGYTF.

This clonotype was detected a few times. The genes are TRBV12-3 or TRBV12-4 and TRBJ1-2; no firm D call. CDR3 length equals 11 residues. Trimming removed 8 bases at V and 11 bases at J, with 15 bases between. CDR3 in amino acids: CASGRPMAYTF. For the CDR3, the DNA is TGTGCCAGCGGGCGACCTATGGCGTACACCTTC.

With regard to this clonotype: A much larger clone lies a single base off, so this may be a read error. The gene calls are TRBV12-3 or TRBV12-4 and TRBJ1-2; D possibly corresponds to TRBD1 (5 bases). The CDR3 sequence is 14 residues long. The CDR3 sequence: CTSSLGAGQYGYTF. CDR3 bases: TGTACCAGCAGTTTAGGGGCGGGCCAATATGGCTACACCTTC.

Many counts were recorded for this clonotype. This sequence joins TRBV12-3 or TRBV12-4 and TRBJ1-2; D is uncertain. The CDR3 extends over 15 amino acids. Trimming left V 5 bases short and J 7 bases short, with 20 bases between. The CDR3 coding sequence is TGTGCCAGCAGTGACACTCTAACCGTGAATCGTGGCTACACCTTC. Amino acid sequence: CASSDTLTVNRGYTF.

This clonotype was detected many times. The chain carries TRBV12-3 or TRBV12-4 and TRBJ1-2; D is ambiguous. The V gene lost 1 base and the J gene lost 3 bases, with 6 bases spanning the gap. The CDR3 sequence is 13 residues long. The CDR3 DNA sequence: TGTGCCAGCAGTTTAGGGCAGTACTATGGCTACACCTTC. Translated: CASSLGQYYGYTF.

The sample holds many counts of this clonotype. This chain connects TRBV12-3 or TRBV12-4 to TRBJ1-2; TRBD1 agrees at 8 bases. V lost 4 bases and J lost 3; bases outside the gene matches: 4. The CDR3 covers 14 residues. The CDR3 nucleotides read TGTGCCAGCAGTTCCCGGACAGGGCACTATGGCTACACCTTC. Translation gives CASSSRTGHYGYTF.

This clonotype ranks as medium-sized. The chain joins TRBV12-3 or TRBV12-4 to TRBJ1-2; a possible D gene is TRBD1 (6 bases). CDR3 length: 13 amino acids. The V end was cut by 5 bases, the J end by 6 bases, with 13 bases between. The chain's CDR3 is CASSPHTGNGYTF. The DNA for the CDR3 is TGTGCCAGCAGTCCACATACAGGGAATGGCTACACCTTC.

By share, this clonotype ranks as large (0.1 to 1%). The V call is TRBV12-3 or TRBV12-4, the J call TRBJ1-2; D might be TRBD1 (6 bases). Deletions cut 2 bases from V and 5 bases from J, with 6 bases between. This CDR3 comprises 12 residues. The CDR3 sequence: CASSLQGYGYTF. The CDR3 bases are TGTGCCAGCAGTTTACAGGGGTATGGCTACACCTTC.

This clonotype was recorded at least ten times. This chain joins TRBV12-3 or TRBV12-4 and TRBJ1-2, with D perhaps TRBD1 (5 bases). This CDR3 has 14 residues. Trimming stripped 4 bases from V and 8 bases from J, with 17 bases between. CDR3 in amino acids: CASSSGPVIWGYTF. In nucleotides, the CDR3 is TGTGCCAGCAGTTCGGGACCAGTCATTTGGGGCTACACCTTC.

This clonotype was seen repeatedly, ten times or more. The chain recombines TRBV12-3 or TRBV12-4 with TRBJ1-2, with 8 bases fitting TRBD1. The J segment lost 3 bases and the V segment lost 5 bases, leaving 8 bases of the junction unmatched. The CDR3 length is 15 residues. CDR3 amino acids: CASSPRPDRDYGYTF. DNA of the CDR3: TGTGCCAGCAGTCCCCGACCGGACAGGGACTATGGCTACACCTTC.

In its sample, this clonotype ranks as large. The chain links TRBV12-3 or TRBV12-4 to TRBJ1-2; possible D gene TRBD1, 5 bases. CDR3 length: 10 residues. The V end lost 5 bases, the J end lost 7 bases, and 5 bases lay between the germline ends. CDR3 sequence: CASSRGGYTF. The CDR3 nucleotides are TGTGCCAGCAGTAGGGGTGGCTACACCTTC.